Detailed here is one T cell receptor (beta chain). Its recognized antigen is unknown. No qualities accompany the bases; no much larger clone lies one base away. The cohort comprised fewer than 700 healthy bone marrow donors. All cohort members were sampled while nominally healthy, although unrecorded immune exposures were likely present. The donor tested CMV seropositive and was one of the 289 seropositive cohort members. A peripheral blood sample was provided by each donor, and peripheral blood mononuclear cells were used for TCR beta sequencing. The Qiagen DNeasy Blood Extraction Kit was used to extract genomic DNA from the blood cell samples. Via the germline V gene, CDR1 is MDHEN and CDR2 SYDVKM. Taken from cysteine to phenylalanine, the CDR3 has 18 residues. Only the CDR3 DNA is retained, 54 bases long and in frame from the first base. V is shortened by 7 bases, J by 0 bases, and the region joining them spans 22 bases.

This entry comes from a study of cytomegalovirus exposure and HLA in healthy donors (dated by TCRdb to about 2017). As for the study more broadly: According to an earlier analysis of several hundred of the donors, 200 million or so T cells yielded over 100 million unique TCR beta sequences and approximately 280 Gb of sequence data. An early release that covered more than 550 HLA-typed donors contained approximately 300 gigabases of sequencing data and tens of millions of unique TCR sequences. Among the roughly 380 genotyped donors, approximately 76% belonged to the genetic ancestry cluster associated with self-reported Caucasian donors. The study aimed to test whether cataloging public T cell receptors could reveal signatures of past pathogen exposure. Using immunosequencing, the study profiled T cell repertoires from roughly 650 subjects and related those repertoires to cytomegalovirus serostatus. A separate validation cohort of some 130 different subjects was used in addition to the approximately 640-subject first cohort. High-throughput TCR immunosequencing, statistical association of individual TCRs with disease status, and machine learning were combined to predict cytomegalovirus infection status. A later analysis re-examined previously published TCR beta repertoires from 610 or so donors and added high-resolution HLA genotyping to investigate patterns of TCR occurrence. Rather than using new phenotypic data, the later analysis identified candidate immune exposures from TCR beta sequences and from how often those sequences occurred across donors. To decide whether each TCR beta V gene segment behaved as functional or pseudogenic, an earlier analysis of some 540 of the donors relied on high-throughput TCR beta sequencing. Donor age, sex, ethnicity and CMV serostatus were compiled alongside the repertoire data. In a later genetic analysis, genome-wide SNP genotypes for about three fifths of the roughly 670 donors were used, and that subset was treated as a discovery cohort. Every discovery cohort repertoire had been produced on one sequencing platform. Class I and class II HLA loci were covered by the typing at four-digit resolution. Typing coverage differed by locus: A, B, C, DRB1 and DQB1 were typed in about 629-640 donors, DQA1 in about 550, DPA1 in roughly 590, and DPB1 in 400 to 480. Four or five DR-DQ haplotypes were handled as single units for association and clustering because linkage in the cohort was strong. On average, 235,054 unique TCR beta nucleotide sequences were sequenced per donor among 398 genotyped donors of the cohort, with roughly 20% of those sequences being non-productive. General findings and caveats noted by the study authors: A total of roughly 160 TCR beta chains were listed by the study as associated with cytomegalovirus. Most CMV-associated TCR beta chains appeared to be HLA-restricted in a later analysis, and the HLA associations seemed to be driven largely by CMV exposure. Linkage disequilibrium might explain the correlated functional status among segregating V segments, but an unknown experimental factor could not be excluded. Compared with the roughly 670-donor mean, donors in an Asian-associated ancestry cluster had fewer N-insertions in productive TCRs, according to a later genetic analysis. At a false discovery rate of 0.05, a later analysis linked under 20,000 TCR beta sequences to specific HLA alleles. Because counts were too low, around 18 rarely observed V segments, including chromosome 9 orphons, were left out of the earlier analysis of some 600 of the donors. Only TCR beta chains were sequenced in this cohort, and the absence of alpha or paired-chain data limited detectable features. The sequencing pipeline was judged likely to have produced a cluster of highly shared sequence variants as a technical artifact. According to a later analysis, TCR association rates differed among HLA loci, with DRB1 alleles showing the most associated TCRs and HLA-C alleles showing the fewest. In a later analysis, several top co-occurrence clusters were reported to appear linked to parvovirus B19, influenza, CMV and Epstein-Barr virus. A further reported finding was that TCR beta sequences accurately predicted the HLA-A and HLA-B alleles for most subjects in the first cohort. The classifier was reported to diagnose cytomegalovirus status with high specificity and sensitivity in both the original and validation cohorts. In an earlier analysis of some 640 of the donors, most TCR beta V segments were observed in productive rearrangements about 90% or about 30% of the time, broadly matching IMGT annotations. Most TCR sequences were observed very rarely across donors, whereas some public TCRs were present in many individuals. In a later genetic analysis, a missense DCLRE1C variant was associated with V-gene and J-gene trimming of TCR beta chains, and the association was replicated in an independent cohort. HLA typing was unavailable for some donors at each locus, so association tests used only the typed subset. Assigning TCR associations to individual alleles was difficult when HLA alleles, especially DR and DQ, strongly co-occurred. The presence/absence analyses assumed that sequencing depth was roughly uniform across donors, and that assumption may not be true. In a later analysis, HLA-associated TCR beta chains showed more clonal expansion and lower generation probabilities than non-associated chains that were equally common. The authors suggested that the approach could potentially be extended to other disease states and immunological phenotypes. Some IMGT-functional V segments, including TRBV6-2 and TRBV6-3, could not be told apart with the 87-base-pair reads, so those segments were excluded. The only immune exposure information available for the cohort was CMV serostatus. In vitro tests confirmed that a few of the cytomegalovirus-associated TCR beta chains recognize cytomegalovirus antigens.

The library was built by means of the immunoSEQ multiplex PCR assay. For the multiplex PCR, a mixture combining 60 forward primers for TCR Vbeta segments and 13 reverse primers for TCR Jbeta segments was used. The CDR3 region of rearranged TCR beta genes was amplified from genomic DNA with a multiplex PCR assay. On the Illumina HiSeq System, the amplified TCR beta libraries were sequenced as 87-base-pair reads. Processing in the source paper ran as follows. In a later analysis, some 80 million unique TCR beta chains were counted across the 500 to 700 repertoires, and approximately 9.9 million of these chains were shared by at least two donors. Raw reads were error-corrected and collapsed into unique sequences by a nearest-neighbor algorithm in which closely related sequences were merged to remove PCR and sequencing errors. To assign V, D and J gene segments, CDR3 sequences were aligned to IMGT reference sequences. For a sequence to be retained, a match of at least six nucleotides was required to both a V gene segment and a J gene segment. A rearrangement counted as productive if the CDR3 had no stop codons and remained in frame with V and J, and every other rearrangement counted as non-productive. Following IMGT convention, CDR3 was defined as the stretch from the second conserved V-encoded cysteine to the conserved J-encoded phenylalanine. In an earlier analysis of more than 550 of the donors, sequences lacking an unambiguous match to a single V gene segment were excluded. In an earlier analysis of 450 to 750 of the donors, a V segment was called functional when productive rearrangements were above 56.7%, and segregating when the standard deviation between donors exceeded 5%. A statistical classification framework was built to diagnose cytomegalovirus status from the catalog of TCR beta chain sequences. V and J gene assignment, in a later analysis, came from comparing TCR nucleotide sequences with IMGT/GENE-DB human TR gene sequences. Using the TCRdist pipeline, a later analysis assigned CDR3 sequences along with most-parsimonious VDJ recombination scenarios. In a later analysis, each TCR beta chain was defined by its CDR3 amino acid sequence together with its V-gene family, and reads lacking a unique V-gene family were excluded. In a later analysis, 450 to 600 highly shared, low-generation-probability nucleotide sequences were removed to address suspected cross-contamination and a sequencing artifact. For each public chain, a later analysis derived a clonal expansion index from normalized ranks of inferred template counts within each repertoire. A later analysis computed generation probabilities with a VDJ recombination model fitted to out-of-frame rearrangements, and checked the results against IGoR. A later analysis scored TCR-TCR, TCR-HLA and TCR-CMV co-occurrence with hypergeometric tests, applying a repertoire-size bias correction to TCR pairs. False discovery rates were estimated in a later analysis by permuting HLA or CMV assignments 20 times. In a later analysis, co-occurring TCRs were grouped using DBSCAN, and TCRdist sequence similarity was added for clustering within HLA-allele-positive subsets. Co-occurrence clustering excluded repertoires with fewer than 30,000 or more than 120,000 public chains, plus five with anomalous nucleotide sharing. TCRdb retrieved this table from immuneACCESS and kept in-frame rearrangements only. Not all clones are present; in checked studies, unresolved V genes account for under half, and no reason is known for the remainder. V, J and clone size reflect that table, while D and trimming were determined from the DNA. The sample table shows some 76,000 clones, and about 78% are seen once. The ten largest clones add up to less than 9.5% of the sample.

The chain was built from TRBV28 and TRBJ1-3; D gene: possibly TRBD1, on 5 matching bases. This TCR was sampled from a woman in her 40s in good health and CMV-seropositive. Material for sequencing was PBMCs. The DNA sequence reads TGTGCCAGCAACACCGCCGGGGGGGTTCGGCGCTCTGGAAACACCATATATTTT. It is translated as CASNTAGGVRRSGNTIYF. The full variable domain, completed from the reference TRBV28 and TRBJ1-3 proteins outside the CDR3, reads DVKVTQSSRYLVKRTGEKVFLECVQDMDHENMFWYRQDPGLGLRLIYFSYDVKMKEKGDIPEGYSVSREKKERFSLILESASTNQTSMYLCASNTAGGVRRSGNTIYFGEGSWLTVV.